Listed below are T cell receptor beta chains from one sample, sequenced in a study of molecular identifiers for immune sequencing clone quantification. MiXCR, applied by TCRdb to the PCR reads, yields one record per CDR3 protein. The sample lists over 600,000 distinct CDR3 sequences, 20% seen once, with roughly 0.85% in the top ten. The sample consisted of naive CD8+ T cells from blood, with Jurkat cell RNA spiked in. The receptors here all came from a human donor in good health. Some libraries in this study had Jurkat cell RNA spiked in. The CDR3 runs from the conserved cysteine through the conserved F or W. Fields, in order: clone size, J gene, D gene, V gene, CDR3 DNA, CDR3 protein. D genes are given only for firm matches. The size of a clone is reported for some rows only, either as once, few or many, or as a class for expanded clones.

clone_size: many; j_call: TRBJ2-7; d_call: -; v_call: TRBV5-1; cdr3_nt: TGCGCCAGCAGCACTTCCGGACCGAGCTCCTACGAGCAGTACTTC; cdr3_aa: CASSTSGPSSYEQYF
clone_size: many; j_call: TRBJ1-1; d_call: -; v_call: TRBV28; cdr3_nt: TGTGCCAGCAGTTTATGGCAGGCTGAAGCTTTCTTT; cdr3_aa: CASSLWQAEAFF
clone_size: -; j_call: TRBJ1-1; d_call: -; v_call: TRBV7-9; cdr3_nt: TGTGCCAGCAGCTTTACAGGAATGAACACTGAAGCTTTCTTT; cdr3_aa: CASSFTGMNTEAFF
clone_size: many; j_call: TRBJ2-1; d_call: TRBD1; v_call: TRBV20-1; cdr3_nt: TGCAGTGCCCCGAAAGGGGGGACAGGAGGAGTGGATGAGCAGTTCTTC; cdr3_aa: CSAPKGGTGGVDEQFF
clone_size: many; j_call: TRBJ2-3; d_call: TRBD1; v_call: TRBV7-9; cdr3_nt: TGTGCCAGCAGCTCAATAGACCGGGACAGGTACACAGATACGCAGTATTTT; cdr3_aa: CASSSIDRDRYTDTQYF
clone_size: many; j_call: TRBJ1-1; d_call: TRBD1; v_call: TRBV4-3; cdr3_nt: TGCGCCAGCAGCCCCAGACAGGGCATGAACACTGAAGCTTTCTTT; cdr3_aa: CASSPRQGMNTEAFF
clone_size: many; j_call: TRBJ1-1; d_call: -; v_call: TRBV6-2/TRBV6-3; cdr3_nt: TGTGCCAGCAGTTACTTCACAGAAGCTTTCTTT; cdr3_aa: CASSYFTEAFF
clone_size: many; j_call: TRBJ1-1; d_call: TRBD1; v_call: TRBV29-1; cdr3_nt: TGCAGCGTCCTGACAGGGGACACTGAAGCTTTCTTT; cdr3_aa: CSVLTGDTEAFF
clone_size: many; j_call: TRBJ1-6; d_call: -; v_call: TRBV4-3; cdr3_nt: TGCGCCAGCAGCCAAGATCAGGGCCCCTCCTATAATTCACCCCTCCACTTT; cdr3_aa: CASSQDQGPSYNSPLHF
clone_size: few; j_call: TRBJ2-1; d_call: TRBD2; v_call: TRBV28; cdr3_nt: TGTGCCAGCAGCTACAGCGGGAGTGGTGAGAATGAGCAGTTCTTC; cdr3_aa: CASSYSGSGENEQFF